Described below is a single T cell receptor beta chain sequence and its context. Its antigen remains unidentified. The input lacks base qualities; no much larger clone sits a single base away. The germline V and J ends show losses of 4 bases and 7 bases respectively, and no gene match explains 7 bases of the junction. The CDR3 sequence holds 14 residues, the cysteine and phenylalanine included. CDR3 DNA only is kept here, 42 bases in frame from base 1. CDR1 MNHEY and CDR2 SVGAGI are derived from the germline V gene. The data were obtained in a study of shared clonotypes between healthy human individuals (TCRdb year 2020). Regarding the complete study: A few men and a couple of women, aged 18 to 49 years, made up the cohort. The study deeply sequenced blood TCR repertoires of several healthy adults to estimate repertoire size and the extent of clonotype sharing between individuals. To increase sequencing depth and limit assay-specific biases, TCR repertoire library preparation and sequencing were carried out by different laboratories using diverse techniques. Per donor, three plates each were used for CD4 naive and CD4 memory, two for CD8 naive, and one for CD8 memory. Each donor's leukapheresis produced roughly between about 0.9 and 9.5 billion PBMCs.

Overall study results and their limits: Because the study included a small number of donors, the genetic and exposure-history diversity represented was limited. Pairwise subsampling indicated that sequencing depth was expected to affect the degree of clonotype sharing among donors. Compared with non-shared clonotypes, clonotypes shared by all four sorted-subset donors had higher generation probabilities. Incomplete sequencing was indicated by rarefaction of sorted-subset datasets, despite the large sequencing depth. When several donors were compared, the shared fraction of clonotypes was 5% to 6.5% for naive CD4, about 4% for naive CD8, more than 2% for memory CD4, and about 0.36% for memory CD8. Sampling was restricted to blood, and TCR repertoires in tissues likely differ from the TCR repertoires found in blood. Naive subsets generally had larger estimated clonotype richness than memory subsets did.

TCR CDR3 regions were amplified from genomic DNA by multiplex PCR using the deep immunoSEQ assay. Extracted genomic DNA from each cell subset was spread evenly across all wells of several immunoSEQ 96-well plates, with each plate serving as a replicate. Each replicate PCR for sorted subsets received about 210 ng genomic DNA, equal to around 32,000 T cell genomes. Purified libraries were quantified with a Qubit 3.0 fluorometer, sized on a Bioanalyzer 2100, and re-quantified with the KAPA Library Quantification kit. Every immunoSEQ 96-well plate was sequenced on a separate single-read 150-cycle Illumina NextSeq 550 flow cell. On the study's bioinformatics: The immunoSEQ output contained only junctional sequences without quality scores, so filtering could not match that applied to full-length reads. To assign V/J genes and CDR3, sequences were annotated against IMGT germline references using PyIR, a Python wrapper for IgBLAST v1.9. Any read was removed if the V/J assignment was weak (E-value above 1e-6), the CDR3 was missing, or the read contained stop codons, out-of-frame junctions, or ambiguous translated residues. V3J clonotypes were defined as sequences sharing an identical inferred V gene, J gene, and CDR3 amino acid sequence. The percentage overlap between two repertoires was calculated by dividing the number of shared unique clonotypes by the size of the smaller repertoire. Repertoire richness was assessed with RTK rarefaction, the Chao1 estimator, and Recon v2.1 estimates of unobserved clonotypes. For all TCRbeta clonotypes obtained by the gDNA method from several donors, generation probabilities were computed with OLGA. TCRdb obtained this table from immuneACCESS and retained in-frame rearrangements with V and J assigned. These tables miss some clones; where compared with another copy, unresolved V genes account for less than half of the shortfall, and the remainder is unexplained. The V and J calls and the clone size are those of that table, but D and trimming were determined from the DNA. The sample yields millions of clones; approximately 94% were counted once. Roughly 1% of the sample is in the top ten clones.

CD8 naive samples were CD45RO-negative cells positively selected for CCR7, giving a CD45RA+CCR7+ population that excluded TemRA cells. Healthy HIV-negative adults with no recently reported acute infections or vaccinations were included as donors. All donors were Caucasian adults living in Nashville, Tennessee, USA. Blood was collected by leukapheresis, and PBMCs were isolated by Ficoll-Histopaque density gradient centrifugation and then cryopreserved in liquid nitrogen vapor phase. Purity and quantity of every magnetically sorted T cell population were checked by analytical flow cytometry. Each sorted fraction had its genomic DNA isolated and then quantified by UV absorbance on a Nanodrop 2000c.

The TCR comes from a man aged 18-30 years in good health. Sequenced sample: naive CD8+ T cells sorted from blood. What this sample's cell subset or site label stands for: CD45RA+CCR7+. The sequence is built from TRBV6-5 and TRBJ2-1, and 7 bases in between align with TRBD1. The CDR3 is CASSSTGLGNEQFF. The nucleotides read TGTGCCAGCAGTTCGACAGGGCTGGGTAATGAGCAGTTCTTC.